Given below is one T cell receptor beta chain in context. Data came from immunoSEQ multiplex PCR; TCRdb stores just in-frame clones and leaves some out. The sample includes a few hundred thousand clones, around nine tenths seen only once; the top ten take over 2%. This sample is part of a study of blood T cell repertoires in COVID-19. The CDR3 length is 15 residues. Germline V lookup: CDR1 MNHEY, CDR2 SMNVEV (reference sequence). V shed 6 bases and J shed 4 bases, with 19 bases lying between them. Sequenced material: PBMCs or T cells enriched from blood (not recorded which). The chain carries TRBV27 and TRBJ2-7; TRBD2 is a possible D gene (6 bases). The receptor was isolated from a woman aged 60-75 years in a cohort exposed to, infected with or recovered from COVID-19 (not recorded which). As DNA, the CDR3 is TGTGCCAGCAGCCTTGTAGCGGTAACGATTTACGAGCAGTACTTC. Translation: CASSLVAVTIYEQYF.